The 2 T cell receptor beta chains below come from one sample, sequenced in a study of T cells in Graves' hyperthyroidism and ophthalmopathy. RNA transcripts yielded amplified TCR beta CDR3 regions. The HTBI primer set drove a first-round RT-PCR of the TCR CDR3. One entry per CDR3 protein results from TCRdb running MiXCR on the multiplex PCR reads. In the table there are more than 50,000 distinct CDR3 sequences, about 50% of which are singletons. The sequencing input was blood. The receptor source for this set is a woman in her sixties with Graves' ophthalmopathy.

This chain connects TRBV7-3 to TRBJ2-2; 7 positions agree with TRBD1. The CDR3 extends over 14 amino acids. Germline V CDR1 and CDR2: SGHTA, FQGTGA. Losses at the gene ends were 3 bases for V and 5 bases for J; bases not matched to a gene: 3. The CDR3 sequence: CASSFDRETGELFF. The CDR3 DNA reads as TGTGCCAGCAGCTTCGACAGGGAAACCGGGGAGCTGTTTTTT.

This chain links TRBV20-1 with TRBJ2-7; 8 positions match TRBD2. The CDR3 is 12 residues long. With 7 bases clipped from V and 9 bases from J, the junction kept 11 bases outside the gene matches. CDR1 and CDR2 from the germline V gene are DFQATT and SNEGSKA (reference sequence). CDR3 nucleotide sequence: TGCAGTGACCTACTAGCGGCTACGGGGCAGTACTTC. This translates into CSDLLAATGQYF.